This T cell receptor (beta chain) was sequenced during a study of OX40 agonist ivuxolimab in advanced cancers. Study findings and constraints: In general, CD8+ T cells held more expanded clones than CD4+ did, on average. Clonal expansion among partial responders at 0.1-3.0 mg/kg ranked near the lowest. Certain nonresponders likewise exhibited a low normalized T-cell clonal expansion.

A note on this clone: Its target is unknown.

Clones were sequenced by immunoSEQ multiplex PCR, and TCRdb holds only the in-frame ones, with some missing. The sample lists 60,000 or so clones; 70% to 90% were seen once. The source is an adult with an advanced solid tumor such as melanoma, head and neck, liver or kidney cancer. The sample in question was CD4+ or CD8+ T cells sorted from blood, obtained in a trial of the OX40 agonist ivuxolimab.

The CDR3 nucleotides read TGTGCCAGCAGTTCTTATACTTTTGGAAACACCATATATTTT. Amino acid sequence: CASSSYTFGNTIYF. V is TRBV28 and J is TRBJ1-3; no clear D. This CDR3 has 14 amino acids. The ends were cut back, 4 bases at V and 3 bases at J, with 10 bases in the middle. The germline V gene has CDR1 MDHEN and CDR2 SYDVKM.